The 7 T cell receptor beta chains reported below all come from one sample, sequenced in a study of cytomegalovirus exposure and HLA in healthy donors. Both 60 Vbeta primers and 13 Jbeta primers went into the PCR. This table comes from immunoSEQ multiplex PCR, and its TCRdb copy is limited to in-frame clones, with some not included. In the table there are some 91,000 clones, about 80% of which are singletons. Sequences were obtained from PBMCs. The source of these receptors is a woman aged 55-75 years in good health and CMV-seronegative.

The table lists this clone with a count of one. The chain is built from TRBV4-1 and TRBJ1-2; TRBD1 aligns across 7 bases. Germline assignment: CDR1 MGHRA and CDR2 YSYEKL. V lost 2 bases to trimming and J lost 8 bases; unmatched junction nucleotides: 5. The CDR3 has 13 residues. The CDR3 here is CASSQPDRDGYTF. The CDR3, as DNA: TGCGCCAGCAGCCAACCTGACAGGGACGGCTACACCTTC.

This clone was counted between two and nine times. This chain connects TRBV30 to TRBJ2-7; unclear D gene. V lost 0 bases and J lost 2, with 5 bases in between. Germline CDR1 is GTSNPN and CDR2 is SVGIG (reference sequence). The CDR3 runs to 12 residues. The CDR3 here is CAWSVPAYEQYF. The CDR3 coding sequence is TGTGCCTGGAGTGTCCCAGCCTACGAGCAGTACTTC.

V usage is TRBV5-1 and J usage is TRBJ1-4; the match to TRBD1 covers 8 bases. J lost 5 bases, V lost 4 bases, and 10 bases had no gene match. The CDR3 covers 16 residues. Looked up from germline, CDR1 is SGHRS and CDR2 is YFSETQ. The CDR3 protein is CASSPATGDSNEKLFF. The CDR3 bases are TGCGCCAGCAGCCCGGCGACAGGGGATTCCAATGAAAAACTGTTTTTT. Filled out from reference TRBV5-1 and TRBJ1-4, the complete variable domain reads KAGVTQTPRYLIKTRGQQVTLSCSPISGHRSVSWYQQTPGQGLQFLFEYFSETQRNKGNFPGRFSGRQFSNSRSEMNVSTLELGDSALYLCASSPATGDSNEKLFFGSGTQLSVL.

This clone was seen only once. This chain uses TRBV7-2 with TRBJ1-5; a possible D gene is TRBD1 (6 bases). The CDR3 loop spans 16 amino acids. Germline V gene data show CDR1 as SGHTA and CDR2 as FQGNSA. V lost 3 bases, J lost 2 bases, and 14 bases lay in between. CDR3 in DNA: TGTGCCAGCAGCTTTAGCCAGGGGCAAGGCAATCAGCCCCAGCATTTT. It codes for CASSFSQGQGNQPQHF.

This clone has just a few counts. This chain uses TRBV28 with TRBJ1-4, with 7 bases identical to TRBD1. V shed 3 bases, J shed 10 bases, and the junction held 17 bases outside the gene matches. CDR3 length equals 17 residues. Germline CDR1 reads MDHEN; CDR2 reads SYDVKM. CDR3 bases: TGTGCCAGCAGTTTGCGGACAGGTCGGCAAGGAGACCTAAAACTGTTTTTT. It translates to CASSLRTGRQGDLKLFF.

This chain's CDR3 is CASSFYSGTSNYGYTF. In nucleotides, the CDR3 is TGCGCCAGCAGCTTTTACTCCGGGACATCTAACTATGGCTACACCTTC. The rearrangement joins TRBV5-1 to TRBJ1-2; maybe TRBD1 (6 bases). Germline CDR1 reads SGHRS; CDR2 reads YFSETQ. The CDR3 length is 16 residues. Trimming cost V 2 bases and J 0 bases, with 14 bases left between them. Based on the CDR3 plus reference TRBV5-1 and TRBJ1-2, the full variable domain is KAGVTQTPRYLIKTRGQQVTLSCSPISGHRSVSWYQQTPGQGLQFLFEYFSETQRNKGNFPGRFSGRQFSNSRSEMNVSTLELGDSALYLCASSFYSGTSNYGYTFGSGTRLTVV.

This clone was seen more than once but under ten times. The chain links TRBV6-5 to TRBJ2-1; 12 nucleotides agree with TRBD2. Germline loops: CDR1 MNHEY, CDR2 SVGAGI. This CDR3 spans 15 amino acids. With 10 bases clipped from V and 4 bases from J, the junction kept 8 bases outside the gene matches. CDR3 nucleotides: TGTGCCACCTCCACGACTAGCGGGGGATACAATGAGCAGTTCTTC. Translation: CATSTTSGGYNEQFF.